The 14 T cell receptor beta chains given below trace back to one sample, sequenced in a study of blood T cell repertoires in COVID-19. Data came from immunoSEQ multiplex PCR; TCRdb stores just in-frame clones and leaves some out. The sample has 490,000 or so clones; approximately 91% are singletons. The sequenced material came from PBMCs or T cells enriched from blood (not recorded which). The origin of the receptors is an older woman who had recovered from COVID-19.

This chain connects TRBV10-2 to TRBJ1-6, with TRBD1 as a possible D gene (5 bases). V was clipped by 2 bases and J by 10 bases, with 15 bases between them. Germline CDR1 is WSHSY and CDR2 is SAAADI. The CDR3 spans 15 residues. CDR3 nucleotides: TGCGCCAGCAGTGAGACGGGCTGGGGCCCGTCACCCCTCCACTTT. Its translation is CASSETGWGPSPLHF.

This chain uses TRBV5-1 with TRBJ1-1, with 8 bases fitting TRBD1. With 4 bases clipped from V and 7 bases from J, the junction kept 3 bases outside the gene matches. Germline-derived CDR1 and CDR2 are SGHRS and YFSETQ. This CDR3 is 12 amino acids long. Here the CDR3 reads CASSQGAGEAFF. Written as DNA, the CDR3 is TGCGCCAGCAGCCAGGGGGCTGGTGAAGCTTTCTTT.

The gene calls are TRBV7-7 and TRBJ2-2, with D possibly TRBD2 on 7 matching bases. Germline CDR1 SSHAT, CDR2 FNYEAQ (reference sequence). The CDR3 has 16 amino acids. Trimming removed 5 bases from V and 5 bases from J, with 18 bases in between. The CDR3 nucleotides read TGTGCCAGCAGCCGGGGGGTACAGGGATTTACCGGGGAGCTGTTTTTT. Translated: CASSRGVQGFTGELFF.

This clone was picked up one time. The CDR3 region is CASSMLGGNTIYF. The CDR3 DNA sequence: TGTGCCAGCAGCATGCTGGGCGGAAACACCATATATTTT. This chain joins TRBV11-2 and TRBJ1-3; the D is unclear. The CDR3 consists of 13 residues. The V gene's germline CDR1 is SGHAT and CDR2 FQNNGV. Trimming stripped 5 bases from V and 4 bases from J, with 9 bases between.

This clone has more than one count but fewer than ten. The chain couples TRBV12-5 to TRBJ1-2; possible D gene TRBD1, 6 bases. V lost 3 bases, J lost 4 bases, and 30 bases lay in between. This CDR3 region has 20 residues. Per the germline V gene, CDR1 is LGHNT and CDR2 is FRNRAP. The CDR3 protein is CASGFWPHRVTGRMGYGYTF. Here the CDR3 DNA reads TGTGCTAGTGGTTTTTGGCCGCATCGAGTGACAGGCCGAATGGGCTATGGCTACACCTTC. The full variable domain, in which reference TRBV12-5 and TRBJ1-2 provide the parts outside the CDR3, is DARVTQTPRHKVTEMGQEVTMRCQPILGHNTVFWYRQTMMQGLELLAYFRNRAPLDDSGMPKDRFSAEMPDATLATLKIQPSEPRDSAVYFCASGFWPHRVTGRMGYGYTFGSGTRLTVV.

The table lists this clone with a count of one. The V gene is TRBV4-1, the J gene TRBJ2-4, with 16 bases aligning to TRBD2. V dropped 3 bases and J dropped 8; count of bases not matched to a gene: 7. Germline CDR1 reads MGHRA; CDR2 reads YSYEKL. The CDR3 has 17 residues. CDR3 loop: CASSQGLAGGPKDIQYF. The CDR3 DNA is TGCGCCAGCAGCCAGGGACTAGCGGGGGGGCCGAAGGACATTCAGTACTTC.

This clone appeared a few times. The CDR3 sequence is CASSYSVRSSGNTIYF. CDR3 DNA sequence: TGTGCCAGCAGTTACTCAGTCCGGAGCTCTGGAAACACCATATATTTT. The V gene is TRBV6-5, the J gene TRBJ1-3; D ambiguous. The V end was cut by 0 bases, the J end by 0 bases, with 9 bases between. The CDR3 has 16 amino acids. In germline, CDR1 is MNHEY, CDR2 SVGAGI.

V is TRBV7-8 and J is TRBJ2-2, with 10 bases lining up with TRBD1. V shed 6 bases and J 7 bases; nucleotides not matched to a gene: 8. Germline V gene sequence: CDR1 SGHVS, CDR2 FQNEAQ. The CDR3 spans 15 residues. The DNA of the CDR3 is TGTGCCAGCAGTCTTCGCGGGACAGGGGTCGGGGAGCTGTTTTTT. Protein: CASSLRGTGVGELFF.

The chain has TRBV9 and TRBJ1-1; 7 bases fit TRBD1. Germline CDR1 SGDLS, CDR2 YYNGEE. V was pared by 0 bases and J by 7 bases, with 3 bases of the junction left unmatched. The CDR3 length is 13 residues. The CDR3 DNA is TGTGCCAGCAGCGTAGTGGACAGGTTTGAAGCTTTCTTT. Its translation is CASSVVDRFEAFF.

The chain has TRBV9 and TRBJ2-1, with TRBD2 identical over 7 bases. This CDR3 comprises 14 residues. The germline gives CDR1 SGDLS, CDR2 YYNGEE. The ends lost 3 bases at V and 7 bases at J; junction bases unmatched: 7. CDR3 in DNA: TGTGCCAGCAGCGGACGACTAGCTGGTAATGAGCAGTTCTTC. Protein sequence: CASSGRLAGNEQFF.

CDR3: CASSRAGGLGETQYF. CDR3 DNA sequence: TGTGCCAGTAGTAGAGCGGGGGGGCTTGGAGAGACCCAGTACTTC. This rearrangement joins TRBV19 to TRBJ2-5; TRBD2 matches 10 bases. Trimming took 4 bases from V and 4 from J; bases not matched to a gene: 6. The CDR3 runs to 15 residues. Germline CDR1 LNHDA, CDR2 SQIVND (reference sequence).

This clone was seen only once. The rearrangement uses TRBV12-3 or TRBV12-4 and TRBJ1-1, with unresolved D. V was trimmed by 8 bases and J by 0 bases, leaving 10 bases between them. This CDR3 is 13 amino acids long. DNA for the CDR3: TGTGCCAGCTTCTTACAGCTGAACACTGAAGCTTTCTTT. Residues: CASFLQLNTEAFF.

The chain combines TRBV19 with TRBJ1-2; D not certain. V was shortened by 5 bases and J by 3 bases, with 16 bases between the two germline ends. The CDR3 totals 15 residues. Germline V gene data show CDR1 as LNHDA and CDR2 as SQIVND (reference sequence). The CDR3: CASSVSGKLHYGYTF. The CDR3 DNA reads TGTGCCAGTAGTGTTTCCGGGAAGTTACACTATGGCTACACCTTC.

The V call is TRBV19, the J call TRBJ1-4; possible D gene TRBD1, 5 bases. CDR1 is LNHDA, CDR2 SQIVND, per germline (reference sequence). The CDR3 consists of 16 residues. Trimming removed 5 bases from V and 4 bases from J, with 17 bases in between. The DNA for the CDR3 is TGTGCCAGTAGTGCCCAGACAGACCCTTTTAATGAAAAACTGTTTTTT. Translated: CASSAQTDPFNEKLFF.